This T cell receptor (beta chain) was recovered during a study of blood T cells in healthy people across ages. The CDR3 consists of 16 residues. Germline V gene data show CDR1 as ENHRY and CDR2 as SYGVKD. A J-beta primer mix and a sample-barcoded 5' primer were used in a second PCR of roughly 6 to 11 cycles. Each TCR beta cDNA got a 12-nucleotide random molecular identifier. One entry per CDR3 protein, called by TCRdb with MiXCR from the 5' RACE reads. The data contain over 600,000 distinct CDR3 sequences, approximately 21% of them seen just once; the ten biggest clones take up 3.5% to 4%. This clonotype was recorded a few times.

Sequences were obtained from blood. The chain combines TRBV10-3 with TRBJ2-5, with a tentative D call TRBD2 (6 bases). The J call is in doubt because the DNA end fits TRBJ2-7 better. This sequence originates from a man between 65 and 85 years old in good health. This CDR3 reads CAISDRGRETTYEQYF. In DNA form, the CDR3 reads TGTGCCATCAGTGACCGGGGACGGGAGACAACCTACGAGCAGTACTTC.